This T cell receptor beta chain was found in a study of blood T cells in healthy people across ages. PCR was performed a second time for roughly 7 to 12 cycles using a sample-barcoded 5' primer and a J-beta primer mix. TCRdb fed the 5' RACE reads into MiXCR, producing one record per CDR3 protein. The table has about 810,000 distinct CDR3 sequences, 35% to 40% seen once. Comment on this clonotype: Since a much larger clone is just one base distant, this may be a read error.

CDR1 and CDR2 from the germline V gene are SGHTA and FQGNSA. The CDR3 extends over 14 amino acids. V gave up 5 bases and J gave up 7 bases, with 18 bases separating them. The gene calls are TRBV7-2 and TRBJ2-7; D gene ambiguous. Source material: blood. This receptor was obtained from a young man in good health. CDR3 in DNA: TGTGCCAGCAGCCCCCCAGCAGCATACAATGAGCAGTACTTC. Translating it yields CASSPPAAYNEQYF.